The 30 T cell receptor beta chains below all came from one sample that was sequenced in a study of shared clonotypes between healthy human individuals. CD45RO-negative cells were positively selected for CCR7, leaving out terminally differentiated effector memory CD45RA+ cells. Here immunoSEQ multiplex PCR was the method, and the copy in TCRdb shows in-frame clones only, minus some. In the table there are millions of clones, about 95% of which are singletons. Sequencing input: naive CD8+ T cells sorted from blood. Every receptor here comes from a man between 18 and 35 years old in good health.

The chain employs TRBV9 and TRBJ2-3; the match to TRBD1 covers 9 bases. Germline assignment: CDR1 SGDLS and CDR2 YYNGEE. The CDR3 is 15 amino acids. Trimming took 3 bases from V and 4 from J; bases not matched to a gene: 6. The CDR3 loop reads CASSGNRGQADTQYF. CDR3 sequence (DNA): TGTGCCAGCAGCGGTAACAGGGGGCAGGCAGATACGCAGTATTTT.

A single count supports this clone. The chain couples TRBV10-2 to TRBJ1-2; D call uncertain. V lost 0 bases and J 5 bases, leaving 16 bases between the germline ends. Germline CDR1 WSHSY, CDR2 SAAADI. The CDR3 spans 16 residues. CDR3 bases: TGCGCCAGCAGTGAGTCGTGGGATGGGGTACAATATGGCTACACCTTC. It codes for CASSESWDGVQYGYTF.

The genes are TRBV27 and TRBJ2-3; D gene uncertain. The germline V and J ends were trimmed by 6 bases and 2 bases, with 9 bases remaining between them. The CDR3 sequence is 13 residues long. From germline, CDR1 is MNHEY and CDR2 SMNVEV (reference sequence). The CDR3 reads CASRWLLTDTQYF. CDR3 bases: TGTGCCAGCAGATGGCTACTCACAGATACGCAGTATTTT.

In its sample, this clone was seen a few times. DNA of the CDR3: TGTGCCAGCAGCCTCGGGACAGGAGGCGATACGCAGTATTTT. It codes for CASSLGTGGDTQYF. The V and J genes are TRBV5-4 and TRBJ2-3, with 8 bases identical to TRBD1. Trimming took 4 bases from V and 6 from J; bases not matched to a gene: 7. From germline, CDR1 is SGHNT and CDR2 YYREEE (reference sequence). The CDR3 has 14 amino acids.

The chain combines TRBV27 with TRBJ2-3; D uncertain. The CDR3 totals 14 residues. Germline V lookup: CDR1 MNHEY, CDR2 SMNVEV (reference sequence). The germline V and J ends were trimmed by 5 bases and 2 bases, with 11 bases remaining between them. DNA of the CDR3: TGTGCCAGCAGTGAACGGGCTCCCACAGATACGCAGTATTTT. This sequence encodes CASSERAPTDTQYF.

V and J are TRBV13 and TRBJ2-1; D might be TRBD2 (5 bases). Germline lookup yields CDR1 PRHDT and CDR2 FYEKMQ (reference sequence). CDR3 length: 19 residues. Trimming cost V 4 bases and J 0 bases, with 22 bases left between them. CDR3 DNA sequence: TGTGCCAGCAGCTCGAGACTGGCGGGTTATAGTTCCTCCTACAATGAGCAGTTCTTC. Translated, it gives CASSSRLAGYSSSYNEQFF. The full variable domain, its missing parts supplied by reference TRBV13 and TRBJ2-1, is AAGVIQSPRHLIKEKRETATLKCYPIPRHDTVYWYQQGPGQDPQFLISFYEKMQSDKGSIPDRFSAQQFSDYHSELNMSSLELGDSALYFCASSSRLAGYSSSYNEQFFGPGTRLTVL.

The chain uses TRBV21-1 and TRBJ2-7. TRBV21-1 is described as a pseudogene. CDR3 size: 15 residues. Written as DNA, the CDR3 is TGTGCCAGCATCTTAAGGGCGAGAGAGGACTACGAGCAGTACTTC. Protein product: CASILRAREDYEQYF.

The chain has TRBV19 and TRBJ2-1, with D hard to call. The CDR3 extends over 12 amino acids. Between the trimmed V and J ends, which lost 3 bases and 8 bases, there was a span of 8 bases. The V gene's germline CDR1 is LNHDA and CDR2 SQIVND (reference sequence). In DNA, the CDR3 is TGTGCCAGTAGTATTGGCATGCATGAGCAGTTCTTC. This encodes CASSIGMHEQFF.

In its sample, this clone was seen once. The CDR3 here is CASSSHKGLDLRDTQYF. As DNA, the CDR3 is TGTGCCAGCAGCTCCCATAAGGGACTGGACTTAAGGGATACGCAGTATTTT. V is TRBV27 and J is TRBJ2-3; possibly TRBD2 for D (6 bases). Trimming removed 6 bases from V and 6 bases from J, with 25 bases in between. CDR3 length: 17 amino acids. Per germline, CDR1 MNHEY and CDR2 SMNVEV (reference sequence).

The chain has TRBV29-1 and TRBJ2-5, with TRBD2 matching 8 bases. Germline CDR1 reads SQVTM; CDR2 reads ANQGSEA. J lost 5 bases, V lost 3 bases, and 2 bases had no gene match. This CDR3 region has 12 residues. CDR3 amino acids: CSVDPGGETQYF. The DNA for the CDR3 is TGCAGCGTTGATCCGGGGGGGGAGACCCAGTACTTC.

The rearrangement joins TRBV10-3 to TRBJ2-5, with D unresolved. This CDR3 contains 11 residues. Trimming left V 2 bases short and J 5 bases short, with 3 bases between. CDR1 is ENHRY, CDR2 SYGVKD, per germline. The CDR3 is CAISERETQYF. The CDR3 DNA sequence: TGTGCCATCAGTGAGAGGGAGACCCAGTACTTC.

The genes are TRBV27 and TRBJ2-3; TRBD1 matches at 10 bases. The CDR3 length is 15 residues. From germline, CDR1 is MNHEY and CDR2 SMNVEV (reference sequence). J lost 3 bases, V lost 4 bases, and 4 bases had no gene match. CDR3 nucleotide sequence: TGTGCCAGCAGTTCCGGGACAGGGGTGACAGATACGCAGTATTTT. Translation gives CASSSGTGVTDTQYF.

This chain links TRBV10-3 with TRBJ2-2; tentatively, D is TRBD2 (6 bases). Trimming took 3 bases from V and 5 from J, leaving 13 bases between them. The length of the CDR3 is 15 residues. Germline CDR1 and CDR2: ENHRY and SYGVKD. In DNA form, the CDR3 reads TGTGCCATCAGTGACGGGGGAGATGGAACCGGGGAGCTGTTTTTT. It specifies CAISDGGDGTGELFF.

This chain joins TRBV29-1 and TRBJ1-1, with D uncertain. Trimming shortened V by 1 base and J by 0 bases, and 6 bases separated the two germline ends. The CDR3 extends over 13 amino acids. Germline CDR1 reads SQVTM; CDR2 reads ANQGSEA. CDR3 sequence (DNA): TGCAGCGTTGAAGGGAACATGAACACTGAAGCTTTCTTT. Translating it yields CSVEGNMNTEAFF.

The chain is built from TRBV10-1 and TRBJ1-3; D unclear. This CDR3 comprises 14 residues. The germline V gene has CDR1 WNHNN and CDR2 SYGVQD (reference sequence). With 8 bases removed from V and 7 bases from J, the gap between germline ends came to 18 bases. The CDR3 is CASPKLGQENTIYF. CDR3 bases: TGCGCCAGCCCCAAATTAGGGCAGGAGAACACCATATATTTT.

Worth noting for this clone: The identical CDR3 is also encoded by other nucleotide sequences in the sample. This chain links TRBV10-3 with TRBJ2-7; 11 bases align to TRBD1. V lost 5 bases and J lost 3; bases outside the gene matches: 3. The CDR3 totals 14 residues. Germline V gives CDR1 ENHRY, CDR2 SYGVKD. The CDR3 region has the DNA TGTGCCATCAGTTCCGGGACAGGGGGCTACGAGCAGTACTTC. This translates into CAISSGTGGYEQYF.

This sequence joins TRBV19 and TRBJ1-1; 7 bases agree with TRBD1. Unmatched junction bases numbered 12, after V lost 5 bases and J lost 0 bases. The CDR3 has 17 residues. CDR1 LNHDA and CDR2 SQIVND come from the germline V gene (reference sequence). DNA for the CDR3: TGTGCCAGTAGTCCCCATTCGACAGGGATAATGAACACTGAAGCTTTCTTT. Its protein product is CASSPHSTGIMNTEAFF.

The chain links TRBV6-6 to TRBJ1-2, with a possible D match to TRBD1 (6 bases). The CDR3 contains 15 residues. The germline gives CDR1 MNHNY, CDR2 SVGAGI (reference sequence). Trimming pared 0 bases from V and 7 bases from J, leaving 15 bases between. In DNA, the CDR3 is TGTGCCAGCAGTTACTCCGATGAGGGGGTGAGTGGCTACACCTTC. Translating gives CASSYSDEGVSGYTF.

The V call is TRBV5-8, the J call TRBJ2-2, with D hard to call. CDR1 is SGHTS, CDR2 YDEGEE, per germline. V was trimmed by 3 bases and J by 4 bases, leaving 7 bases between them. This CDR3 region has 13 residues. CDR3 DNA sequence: TGTGCCAGCAGCTGGACGGGCACCGGGGAGCTGTTTTTT. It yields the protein CASSWTGTGELFF.

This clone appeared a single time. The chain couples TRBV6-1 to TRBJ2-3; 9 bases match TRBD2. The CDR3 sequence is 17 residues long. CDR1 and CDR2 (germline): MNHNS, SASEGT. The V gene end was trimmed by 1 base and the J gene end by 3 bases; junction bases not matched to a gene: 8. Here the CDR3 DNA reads TGTGCCAGCAGTGAAGATGTAGCGGGGGCCGAAACAGATACGCAGTATTTT. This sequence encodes CASSEDVAGAETDTQYF.

The CDR3 region has the DNA TGTGCCAGCAGTTACGCCGGGACTGCCTATGGCTACACCTTC. Translation gives CASSYAGTAYGYTF. The chain carries TRBV6-5 and TRBJ1-2; D is perhaps TRBD1 (5 bases). Germline-derived CDR1 and CDR2 are MNHEY and SVGAGI. Trimming shortened V by 2 bases and J by 4 bases, and 11 bases separated the two germline ends. The CDR3 extends over 14 amino acids.

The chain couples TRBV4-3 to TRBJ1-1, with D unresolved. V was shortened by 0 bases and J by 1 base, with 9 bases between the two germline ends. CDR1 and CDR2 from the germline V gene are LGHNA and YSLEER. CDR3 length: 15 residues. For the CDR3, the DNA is TGCGCCAGCAGCCAAGATCTCGAGGGGAACACTGAAGCTTTCTTT. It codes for CASSQDLEGNTEAFF.

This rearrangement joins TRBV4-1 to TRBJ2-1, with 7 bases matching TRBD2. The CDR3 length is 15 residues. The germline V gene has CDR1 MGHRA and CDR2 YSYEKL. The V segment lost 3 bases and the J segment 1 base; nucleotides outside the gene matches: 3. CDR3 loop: CASSQQRGSYNEQFF. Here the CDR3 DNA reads TGCGCCAGCAGCCAGCAGCGGGGTTCCTACAATGAGCAGTTCTTC.

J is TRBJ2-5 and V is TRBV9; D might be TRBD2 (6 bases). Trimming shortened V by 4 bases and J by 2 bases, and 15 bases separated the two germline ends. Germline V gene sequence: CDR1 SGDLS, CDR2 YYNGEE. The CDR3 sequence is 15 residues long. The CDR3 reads CASSPILGGQETQYF. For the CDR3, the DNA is TGTGCCAGCAGCCCGATACTTGGGGGGCAAGAGACCCAGTACTTC.

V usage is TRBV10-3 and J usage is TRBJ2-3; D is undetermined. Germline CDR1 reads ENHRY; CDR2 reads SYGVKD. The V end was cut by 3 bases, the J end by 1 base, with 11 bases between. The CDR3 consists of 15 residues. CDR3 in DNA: TGTGCCATCAGTGATGGACCTCTAGGCACAGATACGCAGTATTTT. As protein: CAISDGPLGTDTQYF.

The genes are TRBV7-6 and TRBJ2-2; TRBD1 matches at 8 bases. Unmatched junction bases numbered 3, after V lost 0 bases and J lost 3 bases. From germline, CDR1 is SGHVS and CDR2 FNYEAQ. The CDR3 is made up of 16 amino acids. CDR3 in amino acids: CASSLASGGHTGELFF. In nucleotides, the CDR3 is TGTGCCAGCAGCTTAGCGTCAGGGGGCCACACCGGGGAGCTGTTTTTT.

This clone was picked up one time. The CDR3 nucleotides read TGTGCCAGCAGTTTAGAAGGTTGGGGCTACGAGCAGTACTTC. This sequence encodes CASSLEGWGYEQYF. The rearrangement uses TRBV27 and TRBJ2-7, with D uncertain. V shed 2 bases and J shed 3 bases, with 11 bases lying between them. The CDR3 contains 14 residues. Germline CDR1 and CDR2: MNHEY and SMNVEV (reference sequence).

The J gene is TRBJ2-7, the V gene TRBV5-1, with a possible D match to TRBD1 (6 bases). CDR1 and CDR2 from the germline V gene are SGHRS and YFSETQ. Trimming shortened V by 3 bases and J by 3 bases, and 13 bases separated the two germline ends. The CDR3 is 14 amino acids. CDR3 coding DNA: TGCGCCAGCAGCTGGACAGAGTGGGACTACGAGCAGTACTTC. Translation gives CASSWTEWDYEQYF. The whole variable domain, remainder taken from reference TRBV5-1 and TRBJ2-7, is KAGVTQTPRYLIKTRGQQVTLSCSPISGHRSVSWYQQTPGQGLQFLFEYFSETQRNKGNFPGRFSGRQFSNSRSEMNVSTLELGDSALYLCASSWTEWDYEQYFGPGTRLTVT.

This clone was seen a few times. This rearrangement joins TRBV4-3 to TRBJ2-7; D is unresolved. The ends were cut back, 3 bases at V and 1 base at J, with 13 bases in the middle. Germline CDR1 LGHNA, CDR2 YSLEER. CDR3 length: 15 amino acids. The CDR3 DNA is TGCGCCAGCAGCCATGGCAACAGTGGATCCTACGAGCAGTACTTC. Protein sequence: CASSHGNSGSYEQYF.

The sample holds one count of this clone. The CDR3 region is CASSQDPQPSPLHF. In DNA form, the CDR3 reads TGCGCCAGCAGCCAAGATCCGCAACCTTCACCCCTCCACTTT. The chain has TRBV4-1 and TRBJ1-6; D gene ambiguous. CDR1 and CDR2 from the germline V gene are MGHRA and YSYEKL. V lost 0 bases, J lost 9 bases, and 9 bases lay in between. The CDR3 runs 14 residues.